What follows describes a single T cell receptor beta chain. What it binds is not known. The germline V gene has CDR1 LNHDA and CDR2 SQIVND (reference sequence). The J segment lost 1 base and the V segment lost 5 bases, leaving 3 bases of the junction unmatched. This CDR3 region has 15 residues. The data were taken from a study of OX40 agonist ivuxolimab in advanced cancers. Broader study findings: Expanded clones were, on average, more numerous in CD8+ T cells than in CD4+.

Only in-frame clones appear in the TCRdb table, and some are missing; sequencing was by immunoSEQ multiplex PCR. The sample lists about 51,000 clones, approximately 83% seen once, with 2.5% to 3.5% in the top ten. The starting material was CD4+ or CD8+ T cells sorted from blood, obtained in a trial of the OX40 agonist ivuxolimab. The clonotype comes from an adult with an advanced solid tumor such as melanoma, head and neck, liver or kidney cancer. The gene calls are TRBV19 and TRBJ2-2, with TRBD1 matching over 8 bases. CDR3 DNA sequence: TGTGCCAGTAGTCACAGGGGGGTGAACACCGGGGAGCTGTTTTTT. This encodes CASSHRGVNTGELFF.